This is a list of T cell receptor beta chains from one sample in a study of shared clonotypes between healthy human individuals. Generated by immunoSEQ multiplex PCR, the TCRdb table keeps only in-frame clones and is missing some. The data hold about 490,000 clones, with around 85% observed a single time. Sequenced sample: PBMCs. The receptors here all came from a woman aged 40 to 49 in good health. Some clones in this sample may be carry-over from other donors' samples. The CDR3 runs from the conserved cysteine through the conserved F or W. D genes are given only for firm matches. Not all rows give a size; the values are once, few, many and, for expanded clones, a class.

D gene	V gene	clone size	J gene	CDR3 protein	CDR3 DNA
TRBD2	TRBV6-1	.	TRBJ2-2	CASSEALAGNTGELFF	TGTGCCAGCAGTGAAGCGCTAGCGGGAAACACCGGGGAGCTGTTTTTT
.	TRBV7-2	.	TRBJ2-1	CASSLRGLAQRPYEQFF	TGTGCCAGCAGCTTAAGGGGCCTCGCCCAAAGGCCCTATGAGCAGTTCTTC
.	TRBV10-3	.	TRBJ1-5	CAISEDPSNQPQHF	TGTGCCATCAGTGAGGACCCTAGCAATCAGCCCCAGCATTTT
.	TRBV5-4	.	TRBJ2-7	CASSSGGAGYEQYF	TGTGCCAGCAGCTCCGGTGGGGCTGGGTACGAGCAGTACTTC
TRBD1	TRBV28	.	TRBJ2-5	CASSDLGTGSLETQYF	TGTGCCAGCAGTGACCTGGGGACAGGGAGTTTGGAGACCCAGTACTTC
.	TRBV5-1	.	TRBJ2-7	CASSLEYGSPYEQYF	TGCGCCAGCAGCTTGGAGTACGGGAGTCCCTACGAGCAGTACTTC
.	TRBV5-6	.	TRBJ2-1	CASSLARREQFF	TGTGCCAGCAGCTTGGCCAGGCGCGAGCAGTTCTTC
.	TRBV2	.	TRBJ1-1	CASSEALGRGPEAFF	TGTGCCAGCAGTGAAGCGTTGGGCAGGGGCCCTGAAGCTTTCTTT
TRBD1	TRBV5-1	.	TRBJ2-1	CASRFGQARSSYNEQFF	TGCGCCAGCAGATTTGGACAGGCCAGGAGCTCCTACAATGAGCAGTTCTTC
.	TRBV27	.	TRBJ2-7	CASRTRPTGYEQYF	TGTGCCAGCAGAACAAGACCCACGGGATACGAGCAGTACTTC
.	TRBV5-1	.	TRBJ1-1	CASSLRTGNTEAFF	TGCGCCAGCAGCTTGCGGACGGGGAACACTGAAGCTTTCTTT
.	TRBV6-6	once	TRBJ2-7	CASSPWGSSYEQYF	TGTGCCAGCAGTCCCTGGGGGAGCTCCTACGAGCAGTACTTC
.	TRBV11-2	.	TRBJ2-7	CASSPTPEVGEQYF	TGTGCCAGCAGCCCTACCCCTGAAGTGGGTGAGCAGTACTTC
TRBD1	TRBV28	.	TRBJ2-7	CASSFSGQRNEQYF	TGTGCCAGCAGTTTCTCGGGACAGAGGAACGAGCAGTACTTC
.	TRBV30	few	TRBJ2-7	CAWSVFSIRGRSEQYF	TGTGCCTGGAGTGTATTTTCCATCCGTGGTCGAAGCGAGCAGTACTTC
.	TRBV4-3	.	TRBJ1-5	CASSQDYGQPQHF	TGCGCCAGCAGCCAAGATTACGGCCAGCCCCAGCATTTT
.	TRBV2	once	TRBJ1-5	CASSWPQGSQPQHF	TGTGCCAGCAGTTGGCCTCAGGGATCTCAGCCCCAGCATTTT
TRBD1	TRBV7-2	.	TRBJ1-1	CASSGQGPGTEAFF	TGTGCCAGCAGCGGACAGGGGCCAGGCACTGAAGCTTTCTTT
.	TRBV20-1	.	TRBJ2-1	CSARHYNEQFF	TGCAGTGCTAGACACTACAATGAGCAGTTCTTC
TRBD2	TRBV7-7	.	TRBJ2-7	CASSPTSGSYEQYF	TGTGCTAGCAGCCCTACTAGCGGGAGTTACGAGCAGTACTTC
TRBD2	TRBV5-1	many	TRBJ2-7	CASNPSGSLSYEQYF	TGCGCCAGCAACCCTAGCGGGTCCCTCTCCTACGAGCAGTACTTC
TRBD1	TRBV27	.	TRBJ1-2	CASRPTGGRGYTF	TGTGCCAGCAGACCGACAGGGGGCCGTGGCTACACCTTC
.	TRBV29-1	few	TRBJ2-2	CSAGLGANTGELFF	TGCAGCGCCGGACTGGGCGCGAACACCGGGGAGCTGTTTTTT
.	TRBV7-2	.	TRBJ2-7	CASSLARASSYKQYF	TGTGCCAGCAGCTTAGCTCGCGCCAGCTCCTACAAGCAGTACTTC
.	TRBV6-6	.	TRBJ2-3	CASSWTGTDTQYF	TGTGCCAGCAGTTGGACGGGCACAGATACGCAGTATTTT
TRBD1	TRBV25-1	once	TRBJ1-2	CASTWTGGSYTF	TGTGCCAGCACCTGGACAGGGGGTAGCTACACCTTC
.	TRBV30	once	TRBJ2-7	CAWSKGQSYEQYF	TGTGCCTGGAGTAAGGGGCAATCCTACGAGCAGTACTTC
.	TRBV19	.	TRBJ1-1	CASSVGIFNTEAFF	TGTGCCAGTAGTGTGGGAATCTTTAACACTGAAGCTTTCTTT
.	TRBV7-7	.	TRBJ2-5	CASSLAIETQYF	TGTGCCAGCAGCTTAGCGATCGAGACCCAGTACTTC
.	TRBV5-1	.	TRBJ2-5	CASSLEGRVQETQYF	TGCGCCAGCAGCTTGGAAGGTCGGGTGCAAGAGACCCAGTACTTC
TRBD1	TRBV28	few	TRBJ2-7	CATRTGQTYEQYF	TGTGCCACCCGGACAGGGCAGACCTACGAGCAGTACTTC
TRBD2	TRBV5-1	few	TRBJ2-7	CASSSGTSGRGEQYF	TGCGCCAGCAGCTCCGGGACTAGCGGGAGGGGAGAGCAGTACTTC
TRBD1	TRBV5-1	.	TRBJ2-2	CASSPGQGKSDTGELFF	TGCGCCAGCAGCCCGGGACAGGGAAAGTCGGACACCGGGGAGCTGTTTTTT
.	TRBV27	.	TRBJ2-2	CASSPPVGGLNTGELFF	TGTGCCAGCAGTCCCCCGGTGGGCGGACTGAACACCGGGGAGCTGTTTTTT
.	TRBV28	.	TRBJ1-1	CAISSRGLSEAFF	TGTGCCATCTCGTCCCGCGGTTTAAGTGAAGCTTTCTTT
.	TRBV6-6	.	TRBJ1-4	CASSAGTGGEKLFF	TGTGCCAGCAGTGCCGGGACGGGGGGTGAAAAACTGTTTTTT
.	TRBV9	once	TRBJ2-1	CASSMTKHRGTNEQFF	TGTGCCAGCAGCATGACCAAACATAGGGGTACCAATGAGCAGTTCTTC
.	TRBV27	.	TRBJ2-3	CASRSSGLDTQYF	TGTGCCAGCCGGTCTTCGGGTTTAGATACGCAGTATTTT
.	TRBV28	once	TRBJ1-2	CASSSNYYGYTF	TGTGCCAGCAGTTCCAACTACTATGGCTACACCTTC
.	TRBV2	.	TRBJ2-1	CASTSFYSYNEQFF	TGTGCCAGCACCTCCTTTTACAGCTACAATGAGCAGTTCTTC
TRBD2	TRBV5-4	.	TRBJ2-3	CASSTSGGNTDTQYF	TGTGCCAGCAGCACAAGCGGGGGGAACACAGATACGCAGTATTTT
TRBD1	TRBV2	.	TRBJ1-4	CASRQDRRDEKLFF	TGTGCCAGCCGGCAGGACAGGAGAGATGAAAAACTGTTTTTT
.	TRBV11-3	.	TRBJ2-1	CASSLDGSGLNNEQFF	TGTGCCAGCAGCTTAGATGGGAGCGGGCTCAACAATGAGCAGTTCTTC
.	TRBV5-4	.	TRBJ2-7	CASSSPPGNRPSDEQYF	TGTGCCAGCAGCTCCCCTCCAGGGAACCGCCCAAGCGACGAGCAGTACTTC
TRBD2	TRBV4-1	few	TRBJ2-1	CASSQLAGGPLDYNEQFF	TGCGCCAGCAGCCAGTTAGCGGGAGGGCCCTTAGACTACAATGAGCAGTTCTTC
TRBD2	TRBV6-4	.	TRBJ2-1	CASARGGESYNEQFF	TGTGCCAGTGCGCGGGGGGGAGAATCCTACAATGAGCAGTTCTTC
.	TRBV28	.	TRBJ1-4	CASSLGQNNEKLFF	TGTGCCAGCAGTCTAGGGCAGAATAATGAAAAACTGTTTTTT
.	TRBV7-8	.	TRBJ2-7	CASSFLRYPPYEQYF	TGTGCCAGCAGTTTCCTCCGCTACCCACCTTACGAGCAGTACTTC
TRBD1	TRBV7-7	.	TRBJ2-7	CASSFGQGNEQYF	TGTGCTAGCAGCTTTGGACAGGGGAACGAGCAGTACTTC
.	TRBV28	.	TRBJ2-2	CASSLIGELFF	TGTGCCAGCAGTTTAATCGGGGAGCTGTTTTTT
TRBD1	TRBV4-3	.	TRBJ2-7	CASSLEHRTGGSEQYF	TGCGCCAGCAGCCTTGAGCATAGGACAGGGGGCTCCGAGCAGTACTTC
.	TRBV28	.	TRBJ2-1	CASSPPRAGNNEQFF	TGTGCCAGCAGTCCCCCGCGGGCAGGCAACAATGAGCAGTTCTTC
TRBD2	TRBV28	once	TRBJ2-1	CASTGGGGRGGGNEQFF	TGTGCCAGCACTGGTGGGGGAGGGCGGGGAGGAGGGAATGAGCAGTTCTTC
.	TRBV28	many	TRBJ2-1	CATGNEQFF	TGTGCCACCGGTAATGAGCAGTTCTTC